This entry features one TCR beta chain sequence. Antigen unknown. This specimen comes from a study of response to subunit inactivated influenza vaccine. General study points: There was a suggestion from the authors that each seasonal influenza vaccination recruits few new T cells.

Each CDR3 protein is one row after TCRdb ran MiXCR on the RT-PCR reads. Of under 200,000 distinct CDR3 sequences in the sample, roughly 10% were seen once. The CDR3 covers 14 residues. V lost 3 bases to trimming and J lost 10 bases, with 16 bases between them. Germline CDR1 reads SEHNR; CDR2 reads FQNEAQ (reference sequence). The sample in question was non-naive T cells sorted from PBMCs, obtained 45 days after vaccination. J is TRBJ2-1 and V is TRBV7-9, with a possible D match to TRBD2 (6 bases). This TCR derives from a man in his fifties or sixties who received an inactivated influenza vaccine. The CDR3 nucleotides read TGTGCCAGCAGCTTCGGGAGCCGGCGGAGCGAGCAGTTCTTC. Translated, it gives CASSFGSRRSEQFF.